This entry features one T cell receptor (beta chain) sequence. This record comes from a study of blood T cell repertoires in COVID-19. Study information: Acute and convalescent COVID-19 specimens originated in the United States, Italy and Spain. T cells, B-cell-depleted T cells, or PBMCs supplied cDNA or gDNA.

Per the study methods: Amplification with reference gene primers provided the estimates of nucleated cell counts. TCRdb's table, derived via immunoSEQ multiplex PCR, lists solely in-frame clones and lacks some. V and J calls and clone size are copied from that table; D and trimming were computed from the DNA. The table lists under 250,000 clones, approximately 84% of them singletons. V dropped 0 bases and J dropped 3 bases, with 14 bases sitting between them. CDR1 SGDLS and CDR2 YYNGEE come from the germline V gene. The CDR3 sequence is 16 residues long. This clonotype was obtained from a man aged 45 to 65 who had recovered from COVID-19. This rearrangement joins TRBV9 to TRBJ2-3, with D perhaps matching TRBD1 (6 bases). Specimen: peripheral blood. CDR3 protein: CASSVAPGGSTDTQYF. The CDR3 bases are TGTGCCAGCAGCGTAGCCCCTGGGGGCAGTACAGATACGCAGTATTTT.